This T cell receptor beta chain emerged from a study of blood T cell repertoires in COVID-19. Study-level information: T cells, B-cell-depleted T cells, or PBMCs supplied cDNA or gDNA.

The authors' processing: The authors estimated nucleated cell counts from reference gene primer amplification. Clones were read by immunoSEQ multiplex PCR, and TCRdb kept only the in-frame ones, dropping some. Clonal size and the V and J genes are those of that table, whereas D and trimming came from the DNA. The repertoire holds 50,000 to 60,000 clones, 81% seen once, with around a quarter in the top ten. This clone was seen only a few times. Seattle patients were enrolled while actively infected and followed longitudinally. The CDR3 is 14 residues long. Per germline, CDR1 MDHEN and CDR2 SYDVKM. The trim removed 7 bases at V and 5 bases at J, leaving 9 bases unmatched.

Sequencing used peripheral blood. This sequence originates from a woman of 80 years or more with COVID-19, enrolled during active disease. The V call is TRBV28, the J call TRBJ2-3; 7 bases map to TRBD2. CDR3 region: CASTSGGFEDTQYF. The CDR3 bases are TGTGCCAGCACCTCGGGGGGTTTTGAAGATACGCAGTATTTT.